Presented here are 19 T cell receptor beta chains from one specimen sequenced in a study of CD8+ T cells in alopecia areata. CD25+CD127- cells were sorted from CD4+ cells in four or five patients. Extraction of RNA preceded its reverse transcription into cDNA, which served as the sequencing template. The data were produced by immunoSEQ multiplex PCR, yet TCRdb's version contains in-frame clones alone and is incomplete. This repertoire shows approximately 13,000 clones, approximately 58% found once; its top ten account for roughly 4%. The sequenced sample consisted of CD4+ Tregs sorted from blood. The origin of the receptors is a human donor with alopecia areata.

This clone was detected a few times. This rearrangement joins TRBV7-9 to TRBJ2-5; perhaps TRBD1 as D (5 bases). V lost 5 bases to trimming and J lost 1 base, with 14 bases between them. The CDR3 has 15 amino acids. Germline V gene data show CDR1 as SEHNR and CDR2 as FQNEAQ (reference sequence). The CDR3 DNA reads TGTGCCAGCAGCCAGAGCGCAGGGCCCCAAGAGACCCAGTACTTC. This codes for CASSQSAGPQETQYF.

The CDR3 loop is CASSQDAGTSGRKAKNIQYF. CDR3 DNA: TGTGCCAGCAGCCAGGACGCCGGGACTAGCGGGAGAAAAGCCAAAAACATTCAGTACTTC. The gene calls are TRBV4-2 and TRBJ2-4, with 14 nucleotides matching TRBD2. J lost 0 bases, V lost 3 bases, and 10 bases had no gene match. This CDR3 contains 20 residues. Per the germline V gene, CDR1 is LGHNA and CDR2 is YNFKEQ.

The chain has TRBV6-5 and TRBJ1-4; D not certain. This CDR3 is 14 amino acids long. Trimming removed 4 bases at V and 3 bases at J, with 9 bases between. In germline, CDR1 is MNHEY, CDR2 SVGAGI. CDR3 loop: CASSSEVANEKLFF. The CDR3 bases are TGTGCCAGCAGTTCAGAAGTGGCTAATGAAAAACTGTTTTTT.

In its sample, this clone was seen once. The chain joins TRBV6-5 to TRBJ2-3, with D perhaps matching TRBD1 (5 bases). Germline loops: CDR1 MNHEY, CDR2 SVGAGI. CDR3 size: 16 residues. The V end was cut by 1 base, the J end by 2 bases, with 13 bases between. For the CDR3, the DNA is TGTGCCAGCAGTTACTTGGCAGGGCCTTTCACAGATACGCAGTATTTT. As protein: CASSYLAGPFTDTQYF.

The chain combines TRBV12-5 with TRBJ2-1; D gene uncertain. Trimming stripped 4 bases from V and 8 bases from J, with 9 bases between. This CDR3 is built from 12 residues. CDR1 and CDR2 from the germline V gene are LGHNT and FRNRAP. This CDR3 reads CASGSWGYEQFF. For the CDR3, the DNA is TGTGCTAGTGGTTCCTGGGGTTATGAGCAGTTCTTC.

The rearrangement links TRBV5-1 to TRBJ2-1; D is perhaps TRBD1 (5 bases). CDR3 length: 14 amino acids. Germline CDR1 is SGHRS and CDR2 is YFSETQ. The V end was cut by 0 bases, the J end by 7 bases, with 11 bases between. The CDR3 nucleotides read TGCGCCAGCAGCTTGGACGTTAGGGGAAATGAGCAGTTCTTC. Amino acid sequence: CASSLDVRGNEQFF.

The CDR3 spells CASSLVYGNTQYF. For the CDR3, the DNA is TGCGCCAGCAGCTTGGTTTATGGTAATACGCAGTATTTT. The chain uses TRBV5-1 and TRBJ2-3; D gene ambiguous. V was shortened by 0 bases and J by 7 bases, with 9 bases between the two germline ends. Germline CDR1 SGHRS, CDR2 YFSETQ. The CDR3 loop spans 13 amino acids.

This sequence joins TRBV9 and TRBJ2-1; possible D gene TRBD2, 6 bases. In germline, CDR1 is SGDLS, CDR2 YYNGEE. The CDR3 extends over 15 amino acids. Deletions cut 0 bases from V and 2 bases from J, with 9 bases between. For the CDR3, the DNA is TGTGCCAGCAGCGTAGGAATAGCGGCCTACAATGAGCAGTTCTTC. Protein: CASSVGIAAYNEQFF.

This chain connects TRBV7-9 to TRBJ2-1, with unresolved D. CDR1 and CDR2 (germline): SEHNR, FQNEAQ (reference sequence). The CDR3 runs 13 residues. V lost 3 bases and J lost 10, with 13 bases in between. DNA for the CDR3: TGTGCCAGCAGCTTTTCACGGGTTGGAGAGCAGTTCTTC. Amino acids: CASSFSRVGEQFF.

By proportion, this clone is medium-sized. V usage is TRBV7-6 and J usage is TRBJ2-5; no clear D. CDR3 length equals 13 residues. The germline V and J ends were trimmed by 1 base and 4 bases, with 7 bases remaining between them. The germline gives CDR1 SGHVS, CDR2 FNYEAQ. The CDR3 coding sequence is TGTGCCAGCAGCTTAGGGTTGAGAGAGACCCAGTACTTC. This sequence encodes CASSLGLRETQYF.

The rearrangement links TRBV19 to TRBJ1-1; unclear D gene. The CDR3 consists of 11 residues. Per germline, CDR1 LNHDA and CDR2 SQIVND (reference sequence). The V end lost 10 bases, the J end lost 0 bases, and 6 bases lay between the germline ends. In DNA, the CDR3 is TGTGCCACCTCCATGAACACTGAAGCTTTCTTT. Residues: CATSMNTEAFF.

The gene calls are TRBV7-9 and TRBJ2-4; perhaps TRBD2 as D (6 bases). Germline assignment: CDR1 SEHNR and CDR2 FQNEAQ (reference sequence). The CDR3 extends over 15 amino acids. Trimming left V 1 base short and J 6 bases short, with 13 bases between. The CDR3 region has the DNA TGTGCCAGCAGCTTAGAACGGCTGGGGGGAAACATTCAGTACTTC. It is translated as CASSLERLGGNIQYF.

This clone was observed a handful of times. V and J are TRBV7-2 and TRBJ2-7, with D tentatively TRBD1 (6 bases). V lost 5 bases and J 0 bases, leaving 11 bases between the germline ends. There are 14 residues in the CDR3. The germline V gene has CDR1 SGHTA and CDR2 FQGNSA. CDR3 in amino acids: CASSRTDSSYEQYF. The CDR3 DNA sequence: TGTGCCAGCAGCCGGACGGACAGCTCCTACGAGCAGTACTTC.

The V call is TRBV5-6, the J call TRBJ2-2, with D hard to call. V was cut by 3 bases and J by 5 bases, with 8 bases left in between. Germline V CDR1 and CDR2: SGHDT, YYEEEE. The CDR3 covers 13 residues. CDR3 DNA: TGTGCCAGCAGCTATGGAGCAACCGGGGAGCTGTTTTTT. Encoded protein: CASSYGATGELFF. The full variable domain, its missing parts supplied by reference TRBV5-6 and TRBJ2-2, is DAGVTQSPTHLIKTRGQQVTLRCSPKSGHDTVSWYQQALGQGPQFIFQYYEEEERQRGNFPDRFSGHQFPNYSSELNVNALLLGDSALYLCASSYGATGELFFGEGSRLTVL.

This clone was found a few times. V and J are TRBV7-2 and TRBJ2-7; 9 bases match TRBD2. The CDR3 spans 18 residues. J was trimmed by 1 base and V by 0 bases; bases with no gene match: 10. CDR1 is SGHTA and CDR2 is FQGNSA in the germline V gene. The CDR3 DNA is TGTGCCAGCAGCTTAGCGCCCGCAGCGGGAGGAGCTTCCTACGAGCAGTACTTC. The encoded protein is CASSLAPAAGGASYEQYF.

V usage is TRBV28 and J usage is TRBJ1-1; weak D call: TRBD1 (5 bases). Looked up from germline, CDR1 is MDHEN and CDR2 is SYDVKM. The ends were cut back, 6 bases at V and 10 bases at J, with 12 bases in the middle. CDR3 length: 11 residues. The CDR3 loop is CASSPRGVAFF. The CDR3 nucleotides read TGTGCCAGCAGCCCTCGGGGGGTAGCTTTCTTT.

The V and J genes are TRBV25-1 and TRBJ2-5; D call uncertain. V lost 9 bases to trimming and J lost 5 bases, with 10 bases between them. CDR1 is MGHDK, CDR2 SYGVNS, per germline. There are 11 residues in the CDR3. CDR3 region: CASALRETQYF. The CDR3 bases are TGTGCCAGTGCCTTAAGGGAGACCCAGTACTTC.

In its sample, this clone was seen a few times. J is TRBJ2-1 and V is TRBV27, with 8 bases that match TRBD1. Germline trimming cut 2 bases from V and 5 bases from J; bases unmatched to any gene: 11. This CDR3 is built from 17 residues. Germline assignment: CDR1 MNHEY and CDR2 SMNVEV (reference sequence). CDR3 region: CASSLGRGRADNNEQFF. The CDR3 nucleotides are TGTGCCAGCAGTTTAGGCAGGGGGCGAGCGGATAACAATGAGCAGTTCTTC.

This chain uses TRBV7-9 with TRBJ2-2; 9 nucleotides agree with TRBD2. Germline values: CDR1 SEHNR, CDR2 FQNEAQ (reference sequence). Unmatched junction bases numbered 5, after V lost 3 bases and J lost 3 bases. This CDR3 has 16 amino acids. The DNA for the CDR3 is TGTGCCAGCAGCTTCATGGGACTAGCTGACACCGGGGAGCTGTTTTTT. Translating gives CASSFMGLADTGELFF. Based on the CDR3 plus reference TRBV7-9 and TRBJ2-2, the full variable domain is DTGVSQNPRHKITKRGQNVTFRCDPISEHNRLYWYRQTLGQGPEFLTYFQNEAQLEKSRLLSDRFSAERPKGSFSTLEIQRTEQGDSAMYLCASSFMGLADTGELFFGEGSRLTVL.